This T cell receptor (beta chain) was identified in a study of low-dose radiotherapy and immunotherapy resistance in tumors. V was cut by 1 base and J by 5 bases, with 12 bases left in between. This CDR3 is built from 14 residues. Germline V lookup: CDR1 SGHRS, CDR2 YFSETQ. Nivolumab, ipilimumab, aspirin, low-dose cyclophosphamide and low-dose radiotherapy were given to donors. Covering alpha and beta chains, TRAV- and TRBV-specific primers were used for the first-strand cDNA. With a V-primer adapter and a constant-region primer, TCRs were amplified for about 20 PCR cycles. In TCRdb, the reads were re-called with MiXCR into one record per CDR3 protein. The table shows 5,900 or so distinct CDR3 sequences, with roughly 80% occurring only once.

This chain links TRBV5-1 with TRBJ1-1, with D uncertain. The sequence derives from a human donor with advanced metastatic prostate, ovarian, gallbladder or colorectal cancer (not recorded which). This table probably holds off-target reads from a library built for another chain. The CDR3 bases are TGCGCCAGCAGCTTGTCCATTGAGGAAACTGAAGCTTTCTTT. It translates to CASSLSIEETEAFF.